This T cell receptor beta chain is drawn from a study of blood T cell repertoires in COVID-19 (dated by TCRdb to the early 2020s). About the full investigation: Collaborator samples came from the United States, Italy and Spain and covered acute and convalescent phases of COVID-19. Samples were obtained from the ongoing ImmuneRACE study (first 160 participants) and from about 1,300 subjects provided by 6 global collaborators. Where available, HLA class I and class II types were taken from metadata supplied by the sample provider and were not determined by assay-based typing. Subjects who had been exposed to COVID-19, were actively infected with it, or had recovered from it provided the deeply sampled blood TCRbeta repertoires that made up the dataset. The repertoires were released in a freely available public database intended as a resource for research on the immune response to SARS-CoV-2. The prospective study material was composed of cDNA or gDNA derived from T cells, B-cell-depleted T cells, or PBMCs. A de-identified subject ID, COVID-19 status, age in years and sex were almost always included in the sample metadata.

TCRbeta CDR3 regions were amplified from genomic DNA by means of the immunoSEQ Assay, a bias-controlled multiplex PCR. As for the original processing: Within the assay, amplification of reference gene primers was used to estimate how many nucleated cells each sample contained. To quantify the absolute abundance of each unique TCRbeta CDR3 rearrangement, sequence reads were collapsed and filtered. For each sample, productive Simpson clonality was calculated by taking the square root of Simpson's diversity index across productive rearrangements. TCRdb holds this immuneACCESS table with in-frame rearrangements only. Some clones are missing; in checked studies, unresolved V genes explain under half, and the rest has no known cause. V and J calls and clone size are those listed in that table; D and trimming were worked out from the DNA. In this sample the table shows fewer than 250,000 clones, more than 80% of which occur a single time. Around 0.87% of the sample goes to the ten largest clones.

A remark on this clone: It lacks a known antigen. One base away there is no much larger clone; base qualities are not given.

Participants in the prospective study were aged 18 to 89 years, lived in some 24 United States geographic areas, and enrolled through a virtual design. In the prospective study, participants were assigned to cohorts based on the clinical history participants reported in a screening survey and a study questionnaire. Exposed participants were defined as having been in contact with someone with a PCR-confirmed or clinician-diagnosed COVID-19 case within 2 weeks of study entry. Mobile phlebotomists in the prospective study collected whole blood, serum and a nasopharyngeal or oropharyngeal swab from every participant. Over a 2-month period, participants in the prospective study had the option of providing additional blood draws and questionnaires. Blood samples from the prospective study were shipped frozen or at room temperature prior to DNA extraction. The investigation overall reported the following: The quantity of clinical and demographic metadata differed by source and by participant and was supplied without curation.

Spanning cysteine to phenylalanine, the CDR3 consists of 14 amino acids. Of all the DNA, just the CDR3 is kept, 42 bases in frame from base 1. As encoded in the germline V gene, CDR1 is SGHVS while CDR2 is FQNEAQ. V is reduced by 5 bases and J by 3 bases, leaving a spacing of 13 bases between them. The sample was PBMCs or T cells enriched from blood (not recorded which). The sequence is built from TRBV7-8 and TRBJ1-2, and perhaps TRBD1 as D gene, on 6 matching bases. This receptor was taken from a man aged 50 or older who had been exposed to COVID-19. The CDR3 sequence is CASSPDRFYYGYTF. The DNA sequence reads TGTGCCAGCAGCCCCGACAGGTTTTACTATGGCTACACCTTC.